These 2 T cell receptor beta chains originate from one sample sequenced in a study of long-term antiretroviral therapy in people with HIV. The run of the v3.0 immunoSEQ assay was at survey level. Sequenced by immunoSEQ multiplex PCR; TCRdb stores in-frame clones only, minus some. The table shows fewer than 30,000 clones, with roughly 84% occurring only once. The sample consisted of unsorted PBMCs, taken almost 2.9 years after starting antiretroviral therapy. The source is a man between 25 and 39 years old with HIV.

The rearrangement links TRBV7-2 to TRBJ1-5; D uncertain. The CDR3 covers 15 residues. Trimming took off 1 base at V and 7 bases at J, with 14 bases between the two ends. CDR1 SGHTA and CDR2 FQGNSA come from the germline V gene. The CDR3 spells CASSLVTGNGQPQHF. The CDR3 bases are TGTGCCAGCAGCTTAGTGACTGGGAACGGCCAGCCCCAGCATTTT.

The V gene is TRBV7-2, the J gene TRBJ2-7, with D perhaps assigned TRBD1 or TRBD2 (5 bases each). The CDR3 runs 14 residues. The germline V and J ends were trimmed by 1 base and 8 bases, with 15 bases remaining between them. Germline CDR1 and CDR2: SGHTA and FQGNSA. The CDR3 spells CASSLGEGRVKQYF. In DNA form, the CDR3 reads TGTGCCAGCAGCTTAGGAGAGGGGCGCGTCAAGCAGTACTTC.